What follows are 19 T cell receptor beta chains derived from one specimen sequenced in a study of OX40 agonist ivuxolimab in advanced cancers. Measured with immunoSEQ multiplex PCR; TCRdb has only the in-frame clones, and not every one. The table includes tens of thousands of clones, 88% detected once. Here the sequenced sample was CD4+ or CD8+ T cells sorted from blood, taken in a trial of the OX40 agonist ivuxolimab. Receptor source: an adult with an advanced solid tumor such as melanoma, head and neck, liver or kidney cancer.

CDR3 loop: CATFLGRGYEQYF. The CDR3, as DNA: TGTGCCACCTTCCTAGGCAGGGGCTACGAGCAGTACTTC. The chain combines TRBV28 with TRBJ2-7; tentatively, D is TRBD1 (6 bases). This CDR3 region has 13 residues. Trimming cost V 10 bases and J 3 bases, with 16 bases left between them. CDR1 and CDR2 (germline): MDHEN, SYDVKM.

This chain links TRBV2 with TRBJ2-4, with a tentative D call TRBD1 (6 bases). CDR1 SNHLY and CDR2 FYNNEI come from the germline V gene. There are 16 residues in the CDR3. V lost 7 bases to trimming and J lost 0 bases, with 16 bases between them. CDR3 amino acids: CASTFGQLLAKNIQYF. CDR3 DNA: TGTGCCAGCACTTTTGGACAGCTACTAGCCAAAAACATTCAGTACTTC.

V usage is TRBV6-1 and J usage is TRBJ2-7, with TRBD2 identical over 8 bases. The CDR3 loop spans 13 amino acids. V shed 6 bases and J 2 bases; nucleotides not matched to a gene: 3. Germline V gives CDR1 MNHNS, CDR2 SASEGT. The CDR3 nucleotides are TGTGCCAGCAGCGCACTAGCGGCCTACGAGCAGTACTTC. Amino acids: CASSALAAYEQYF.

This chain links TRBV18 with TRBJ2-5, with D hard to call. CDR3 length equals 14 residues. The V end was cut by 0 bases, the J end by 4 bases, with 9 bases between. Germline values: CDR1 KGHSH, CDR2 LQKENI. The CDR3 sequence: CASSPPSMRETQYF. In DNA, the CDR3 is TGTGCCAGCTCACCACCGTCCATGCGAGAGACCCAGTACTTC.

The chain links TRBV2 to TRBJ2-2, with D unresolved. The germline V gene encodes CDR1 SNHLY and CDR2 FYNNEI. V was cut by 6 bases and J by 5 bases, with 16 bases left in between. This CDR3 region has 15 residues. The CDR3 DNA is TGTGCCAGCAGCGCTGGGCTACTCAGGACCGGGGAGCTGTTTTTT. Protein product: CASSAGLLRTGELFF.

The chain employs TRBV16 and TRBJ2-3, with 7 bases matching TRBD1. Germline assignment: CDR1 KGHSY and CDR2 FQNENV. The CDR3 is 18 residues long. Unmatched junction bases numbered 15, after V lost 4 bases and J lost 2 bases. The CDR3 spells CASSLLNRGPSYTDTQYF. The DNA for the CDR3 is TGTGCCAGCAGCCTCCTCAACAGGGGCCCTAGTTACACAGATACGCAGTATTTT. The full variable domain, rest sourced from reference TRBV16 and TRBJ2-3, is GEEVAQTPKHLVRGEGQKAKLYCAPIKGHSYVFWYQQVLKNEFKFLISFQNENVFDETGMPKERFSAKCLPNSPCSLEIQATKLEDSAVYFCASSLLNRGPSYTDTQYFGPGTRLTVL.

The chain joins TRBV4-2 to TRBJ1-2; no clear D gene. The V gene lost 0 bases and the J gene lost 2 bases, with 7 bases spanning the gap. This CDR3 contains 14 residues. The germline V gene has CDR1 LGHNA and CDR2 YNFKEQ. Here the CDR3 DNA reads TGTGCCAGCAGCCAAGAGAATTCGAACTATGGCTACACCTTC. Residues: CASSQENSNYGYTF.

This clone occurred once. J is TRBJ1-3 and V is TRBV6-5, with unresolved D. The V end was cut by 0 bases, the J end by 8 bases, with 11 bases between. Germline lookup yields CDR1 MNHEY and CDR2 SVGAGI. The CDR3 covers 14 residues. CDR3 DNA: TGTGCCAGCAGTTACTCATTAGGTGGCTACACCATATATTTT. Translated: CASSYSLGGYTIYF.

A word on this clone: The CDR3 ends on some other residue instead of the conserved phenylalanine or tryptophan, so this is likely a read error. V is TRBV28 and J is TRBJ1-1, with D perhaps matching TRBD1 (6 bases). Germline CDR1 is MDHEN and CDR2 is SYDVKM. V was pared by 6 bases and J by 2 bases, with 16 bases between. This CDR3 has 15 amino acids. CDR3 bases: TGTGCCAGCAGCCCCCCCAACAGGGTCAACACTGAAGCTTTCCTT. Residues: CASSPPNRVNTEAFL.

This chain connects TRBV5-8 to TRBJ1-4; D is uncertain. Trimming shortened V by 4 bases and J by 5 bases, and 21 bases separated the two germline ends. The CDR3 extends over 17 amino acids. Germline loops: CDR1 SGHTS, CDR2 YDEGEE. DNA of the CDR3: TGTGCCAGCAGCCACCCCCGGGTCTCTAACCGGAATGAAAAACTGTTTTTT. This sequence encodes CASSHPRVSNRNEKLFF.

The chain recombines TRBV4-2 with TRBJ2-3; 8 bases are shared with TRBD1. The CDR3 runs 14 residues. The V segment lost 3 bases and the J segment 6 bases; nucleotides outside the gene matches: 5. Per the germline V gene, CDR1 is LGHNA and CDR2 is YNFKEQ. CDR3: CASSQTGVGDTQYF. In DNA form, the CDR3 reads TGTGCCAGCAGCCAGACAGGGGTCGGGGATACGCAGTATTTT.

The chain employs TRBV19 and TRBJ1-6, with D possibly TRBD1 on 6 matching bases. The CDR3 sequence is 14 residues long. Germline loops: CDR1 LNHDA, CDR2 SQIVND (reference sequence). V was trimmed by 8 bases and J by 0 bases, leaving 8 bases between them. CDR3 residues: CASLDSSYNSPLHF. The CDR3 bases are TGTGCCAGTCTGGACAGCTCCTATAATTCACCCCTCCACTTT.

The V call is TRBV7-8, the J call TRBJ2-7; 8 bases are shared with TRBD2. Germline V gene data show CDR1 as SGHVS and CDR2 as FQNEAQ. The V and J ends lost 1 base and 6 bases, in that order; junction bases with no gene match: 11. CDR3 length: 16 amino acids. CDR3 sequence: CASSLGVASGSGEQYF. The CDR3 DNA reads TGTGCCAGCAGCTTAGGGGTGGCTAGCGGGTCGGGCGAGCAGTACTTC.

This chain connects TRBV9 to TRBJ2-2; 14 bases line up with TRBD2. Germline V gene lookup returns CDR1 SGDLS and CDR2 YYNGEE. The V segment lost 3 bases and the J segment 7 bases; nucleotides outside the gene matches: 11. CDR3 size: 18 residues. In nucleotides, the CDR3 is TGTGCCAGCAGCGCGACCCTTCGACTAGCGGGAGGGGACGGGGAGCTGTTTTTT. This encodes CASSATLRLAGGDGELFF.

The chain carries TRBV21-1 and TRBJ2-7; TRBD1, the table's D call, lacks a check against the DNA. TRBV21-1 is marked as a pseudogene. This CDR3 is built from 16 residues. CDR3 sequence (DNA): TGTGCCAGCAGCAAAGGAGTACGGGACAGGGTATACGAGCAGTACTTC. The encoded protein is CASSKGVRDRVYEQYF.

In its sample, this clone was seen a few times. The chain uses TRBV10-3 and TRBJ1-2, with D perhaps matching TRBD1 (6 bases). The CDR3 has 12 amino acids. Trimming removed 3 bases from V and 8 bases from J, with 10 bases in between. The germline CDR1 and CDR2 sequences are ENHRY and SYGVKD. In nucleotides, the CDR3 is TGTGCCATCAGTGAACAGGGAGGCGGCTACACCTTC. Translation gives CAISEQGGGYTF.

The chain's CDR3 is CASRGGTGAYEQYF. For the CDR3, the DNA is TGTGCCAGCAGGGGCGGGACAGGGGCCTACGAGCAGTACTTC. The V call is TRBV2, the J call TRBJ2-7; 10 nucleotides agree with TRBD1. This CDR3 has 14 amino acids. The junction had 4 bases not matched to a gene; V was cut back by 6 bases and J by 2 bases. Germline V gives CDR1 SNHLY, CDR2 FYNNEI.

This clone was found a few times. CDR3 DNA sequence: TGTGCCAGCAGCTTATCCGGGACTCCTACCGTCAGCTCCTACGAGCAGTACTTC. Its protein is CASSLSGTPTVSSYEQYF. The J gene is TRBJ2-7, the V gene TRBV11-1; tentative D call: TRBD2 (6 bases). V was shortened by 2 bases and J by 0 bases, with 20 bases between the two germline ends. Germline-derived CDR1 and CDR2 are SGHAT and FQDESV (reference sequence). The CDR3 covers 18 residues.

V and J are TRBV28 and TRBJ2-7, with 8 bases identical to TRBD2. CDR1 is MDHEN and CDR2 is SYDVKM in the germline V gene. With V trimmed by 7 bases and J by 2 bases, 13 bases remained unmatched. This CDR3 has 16 amino acids. CDR3 in DNA: TGTGCCAGCACCACCCAAATCGGGAGGGCTACCTACGAGCAGTACTTC. Translating it yields CASTTQIGRATYEQYF.